This TCR beta chain was obtained from a study of T cells after yellow fever vaccination. Trimming removed 4 bases at V and 3 bases at J, with 16 bases between. This CDR3 spans 15 amino acids. The germline gives CDR1 SGHRS, CDR2 YFSETQ. Study results and limitations: CD4 and CD8 compartments shared a small share of clonotypes, likely from convergent recombination. The study re-detected most primary-vaccination clones after the booster (nearly 97% CD4, 88% CD8). Weaker, the secondary response had a peak occurring faster, on day 5 versus 15.

TCR cDNA, made by 5'RACE template switching, carried an added universal primer site and UMIs. From the 5' RACE reads, TCRdb called clonotypes with MiXCR, one entry per CDR3 protein. The sample records about 250,000 distinct CDR3 sequences, more than 3.5% being singletons. On this clonotype: Its target is unknown.

V is TRBV5-1 and J is TRBJ1-2, with D possibly being TRBD1 (5 bases). The receptor comes from a man younger than 30 who received the YFV17D yellow fever vaccine. The source material was PBMCs, sampled 15 days after the yellow fever booster vaccination. The CDR3, as DNA: TGCGCCAGCAGCCGGGGGTCTGGGATCGACTATGGCTACACCTTC. Translation: CASSRGSGIDYGYTF.